This T cell receptor (beta chain) was obtained from a study of early T cells in non-severe SARS-CoV-2 infection. V gave up 3 bases and J gave up 2 bases, with 6 bases separating them. CDR1 SQVTM and CDR2 ANQGSEA come from the germline V gene. The CDR3 has 12 amino acids. TCRdb recomputed calls from the 5' RACE reads with MiXCR, one row per CDR3 protein. The table includes more than 60,000 distinct CDR3 sequences, 13% detected once. The sequencing sample was made of whole blood. The chain joins TRBV29-1 to TRBJ2-3; D might be TRBD1 or TRBD2, each matching 5 bases. The source is an adult who was a healthcare worker with PCR-confirmed SARS-CoV-2 infection or an uninfected control (not recorded which). CDR3 loop: CSVDGTTDTQYF. The CDR3 DNA is TGCAGCGTTGACGGGACCACAGATACGCAGTATTTT.